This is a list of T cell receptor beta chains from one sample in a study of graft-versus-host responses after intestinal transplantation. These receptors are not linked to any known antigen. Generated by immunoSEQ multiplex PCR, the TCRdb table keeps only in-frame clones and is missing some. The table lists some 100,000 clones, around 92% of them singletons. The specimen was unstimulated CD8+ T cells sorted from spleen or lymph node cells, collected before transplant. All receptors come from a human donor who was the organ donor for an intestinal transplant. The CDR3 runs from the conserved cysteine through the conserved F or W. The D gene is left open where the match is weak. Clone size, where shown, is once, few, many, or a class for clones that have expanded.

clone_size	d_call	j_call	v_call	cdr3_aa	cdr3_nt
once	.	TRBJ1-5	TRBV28	CASSSDSSNQPQHF	TGTGCCAGCAGTTCTGACAGTAGCAATCAGCCCCAGCATTTT
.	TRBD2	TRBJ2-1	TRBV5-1	CASSWTGGKHRGLAGGLVNNEQFF	TGCGCCAGCAGCTGGACAGGGGGGAAGCACAGGGGACTAGCGGGGGGATTGGTGAACAATGAGCAGTTCTTC
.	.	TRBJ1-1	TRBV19	CASSPWANTEAFF	TGTGCCAGTAGTCCCTGGGCGAACACTGAAGCTTTCTTT
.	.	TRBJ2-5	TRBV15	CATSRDRSEETQYF	TGTGCCACCAGCAGAGATCGGTCGGAGGAGACCCAGTACTTC
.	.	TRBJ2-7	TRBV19	CASSIDQGGGYEQYF	TGTGCCAGTAGTATAGATCAGGGGGGAGGCTACGAGCAGTACTTC
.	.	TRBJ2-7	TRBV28	CASSSHKYEQYF	TGTGCCAGCAGTTCCCACAAGTACGAGCAGTACTTC
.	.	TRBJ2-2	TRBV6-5	CASRSGYTGELFF	TGTGCCAGCAGATCAGGGTACACCGGGGAGCTGTTTTTT
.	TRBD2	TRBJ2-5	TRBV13	CASSLGSGTSGGPYQETQYF	TGTGCCAGCAGCTTAGGTTCCGGGACTAGCGGGGGCCCGTACCAAGAGACCCAGTACTTC
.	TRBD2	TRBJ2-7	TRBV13	CASSFSTPFSSGSYEQYF	TGTGCCAGCAGCTTCTCGACCCCTTTTAGTAGCGGGAGCTACGAGCAGTACTTC
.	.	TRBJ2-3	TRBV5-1	CASSLVGDTQYF	TGCGCCAGCAGCTTGGTCGGGGATACGCAGTATTTT
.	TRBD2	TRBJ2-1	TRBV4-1	CASSVRGVTYNEQFF	TGCGCCAGCAGCGTTCGGGGGGTCACCTACAATGAGCAGTTCTTC
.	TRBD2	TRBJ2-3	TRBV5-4	CASSFGGLHTDTQYF	TGTGCCAGCAGCTTTGGGGGACTACACACAGATACGCAGTATTTT
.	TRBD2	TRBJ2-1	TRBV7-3	CASSDLAGGGEEEQFF	TGTGCCAGCAGCGACCTAGCGGGAGGCGGAGAAGAGGAGCAGTTCTTC
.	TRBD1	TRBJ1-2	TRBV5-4	CATEPGQGSQNLGYTF	TGTGCCACCGAACCGGGACAGGGTTCTCAAAACTTAGGGTACACCTTC
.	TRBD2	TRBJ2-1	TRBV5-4	CASSSPPILAGEQGNEQFF	TGTGCCAGCAGCTCGCCGCCTATATTAGCGGGAGAACAGGGCAATGAGCAGTTCTTC
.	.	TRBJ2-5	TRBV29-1	CSVEVPREGEGQYF	TGCAGCGTTGAAGTTCCGCGCGAGGGAGAGGGCCAGTACTTC
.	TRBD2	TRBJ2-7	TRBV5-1	CASSTLAEGYEQYF	TGCGCCAGCAGCACACTAGCGGAGGGGTACGAGCAGTACTTC
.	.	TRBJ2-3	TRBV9	CASSVGQGTTDTQYF	TGTGCCAGCAGCGTAGGGCAGGGTACTACAGATACGCAGTATTTT
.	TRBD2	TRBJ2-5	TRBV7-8	CASSLLAGGNQETQYF	TGTGCCAGCAGTTTACTAGCGGGGGGGAATCAAGAGACCCAGTACTTC
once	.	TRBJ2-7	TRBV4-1	CASSQSWSGPSYEQYF	TGCGCCAGCAGCCAGTCTTGGAGCGGGCCGTCCTACGAGCAGTACTTC
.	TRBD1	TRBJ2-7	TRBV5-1	CASRLEDRGKGYEQYF	TGCGCCAGCAGATTGGAGGACAGGGGAAAAGGGTACGAGCAGTACTTC
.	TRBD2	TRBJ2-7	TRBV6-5	CASRGTSGLDEQYF	TGTGCCAGCAGGGGGACTAGCGGGTTAGACGAGCAGTACTTC
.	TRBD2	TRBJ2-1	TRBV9	CASSGWGGPINEQFF	TGTGCCAGCAGCGGGTGGGGAGGGCCGATCAATGAGCAGTTCTTC
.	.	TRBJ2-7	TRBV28	CASDKIGGSHEQYF	TGTGCCAGCGACAAGATTGGAGGGAGCCACGAGCAGTACTTC
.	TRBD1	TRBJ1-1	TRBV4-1	CASSQSDRVSLTMNTEAFF	TGCGCCAGCAGCCAGAGCGACAGGGTTAGCCTTACTATGAACACTGAAGCTTTCTTT
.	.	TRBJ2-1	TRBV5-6	CASSFGSSYEQFF	TGTGCCAGCAGCTTCGGTTCTTCATATGAGCAGTTCTTC
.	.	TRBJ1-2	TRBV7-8	CASSLDRAYGYTF	TGTGCCAGCAGCTTAGACAGAGCCTATGGCTACACCTTC
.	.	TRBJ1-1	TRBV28	CASSPMTGLNTEAFF	TGTGCCAGCAGTCCAATGACGGGACTTAACACTGAAGCTTTCTTT
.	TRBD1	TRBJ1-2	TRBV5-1	CASSLGGAGYGYTF	TGCGCCAGCAGCTTAGGGGGCGCGGGCTATGGCTACACCTTC
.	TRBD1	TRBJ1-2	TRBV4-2	CASSQTGDYGYTF	TGTGCCAGCAGCCAGACAGGGGACTATGGCTACACCTTC
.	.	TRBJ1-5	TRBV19	CASSAESNQPQHF	TGTGCCAGTAGTGCAGAAAGCAATCAGCCCCAGCATTTT
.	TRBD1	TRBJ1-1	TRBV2	CASRTKGQGIDNTEAFF	TGTGCCAGCAGAACAAAAGGACAGGGAATCGATAACACTGAAGCTTTCTTT
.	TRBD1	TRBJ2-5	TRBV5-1	CASSLARTGGLAQETQYF	TGCGCCAGCAGCTTGGCGCGGACAGGGGGCTTGGCCCAAGAGACCCAGTACTTC
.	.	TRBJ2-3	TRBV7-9	CASSLLQGPTDTQYF	TGTGCCAGCAGCTTGTTACAGGGCCCCACAGATACGCAGTATTTT
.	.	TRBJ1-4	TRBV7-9	CAIIYYGPGGGEKLFF	TGTGCCATCATTTACTACGGGCCAGGAGGTGGAGAAAAACTGTTTTTT
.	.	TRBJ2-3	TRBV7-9	CASSSTTGTSDTQYF	TGTGCCAGCAGCTCGACGACCGGGACATCCGATACGCAGTATTTT
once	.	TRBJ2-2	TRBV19	CASIPNIWGVNTGELFF	TGTGCCAGTATCCCCAATATTTGGGGGGTTAACACCGGGGAGCTGTTTTTT
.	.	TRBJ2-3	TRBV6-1	CASSEWRVGDTQYF	TGTGCCAGCAGTGAATGGAGGGTAGGAGATACGCAGTATTTT
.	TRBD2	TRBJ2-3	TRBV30	CAWSDIAGVSWDTQYF	TGTGCCTGGAGTGATATAGCGGGAGTCTCGTGGGATACGCAGTATTTT
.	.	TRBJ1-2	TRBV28	CASSLDGGFGTF	TGTGCCAGCAGTTTAGATGGGGGGTTCGGCACCTTC
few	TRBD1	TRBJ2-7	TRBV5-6	CASSLSPTGWDEQYF	TGTGCCAGCAGCTTGTCGCCGACAGGGTGGGACGAGCAGTACTTC
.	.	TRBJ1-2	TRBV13	CASSLGLSRSYGYTF	TGTGCCAGCAGCTTAGGGCTTTCGCGATCCTATGGCTACACCTTC